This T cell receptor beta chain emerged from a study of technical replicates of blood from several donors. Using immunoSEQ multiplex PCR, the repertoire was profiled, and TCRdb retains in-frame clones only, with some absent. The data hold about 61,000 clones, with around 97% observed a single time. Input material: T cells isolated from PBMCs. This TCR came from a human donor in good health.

CDR3 residues: CASSTAGSETQYF. The CDR3 DNA reads TGCGCCAGCAGCACTGCAGGTTCGGAGACCCAGTACTTC. The rearrangement uses TRBV5-1 and TRBJ2-5; D not certain. CDR1 SGHRS and CDR2 YFSETQ come from the germline V gene. The ends were cut back, 4 bases at V and 5 bases at J, with 12 bases in the middle. The CDR3 covers 13 residues. The complete variable domain, with remaining parts taken from reference TRBV5-1 and TRBJ2-5, reads KAGVTQTPRYLIKTRGQQVTLSCSPISGHRSVSWYQQTPGQGLQFLFEYFSETQRNKGNFPGRFSGRQFSNSRSEMNVSTLELGDSALYLCASSTAGSETQYFGPGTRLLVL.